This T cell receptor (beta chain) is drawn from a study of blood T cell repertoires in COVID-19. This clone was observed once. This table comes from immunoSEQ multiplex PCR, and its TCRdb copy is limited to in-frame clones, with some not included. Here the sample spans about 470,000 clones, roughly 87% being singletons. The sequencing input was PBMCs or T cells enriched from blood (not recorded which). The TCR comes from a young woman who had recovered from COVID-19.

The CDR3 spells CASSPQGERGYTF. In DNA form, the CDR3 reads TGTGCCAGCAGCCCACAGGGGGAGAGAGGCTACACCTTC. The chain joins TRBV25-1 to TRBJ1-2, with 8 bases aligning to TRBD1. J was trimmed by 8 bases and V by 6 bases; bases with no gene match: 8. Germline values: CDR1 MGHDK, CDR2 SYGVNS. The CDR3 totals 13 residues.